The TCR beta chain described here comes from a study of CD8 T cells in Susac syndrome. An amount of RNA that ranged from roughly 0.5 to 1 ug was reverse transcribed with random hexamers. Coverage of TCR beta CDR3 amplification by immunoSEQ multiplex PCR extended to 54 Vbeta and 13 Jbeta. One entry per CDR3 protein results from TCRdb running MiXCR on the immunoSEQ multiplex PCR reads. The sample includes more than 110,000 distinct CDR3 sequences, 94% seen only once; the top ten take roughly 0.29%. V shed 2 bases and J shed 5 bases, with 14 bases lying between them. In germline, CDR1 is MDHEN, CDR2 SYDVKM. The CDR3 totals 15 residues.

This sequence joins TRBV28 and TRBJ2-3; the D is unclear. This clonotype was sampled from a human donor in good health. Sequencing was done on a sample of CD8+ T cells from PBMCs. DNA for the CDR3: TGTGCCAGCAGTTTAGCGCGACCCACGGGAGATACGCAGTATTTT. It specifies CASSLARPTGDTQYF.